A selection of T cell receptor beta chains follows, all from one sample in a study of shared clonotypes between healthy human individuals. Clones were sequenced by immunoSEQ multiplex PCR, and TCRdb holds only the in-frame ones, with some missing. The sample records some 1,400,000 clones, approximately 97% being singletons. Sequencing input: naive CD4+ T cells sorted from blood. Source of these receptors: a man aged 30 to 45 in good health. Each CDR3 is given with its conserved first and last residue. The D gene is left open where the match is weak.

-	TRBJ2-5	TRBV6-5	TGTGCCAGCAGTTACGGTAGGAGGGAGACCCAGTACTTC	CASSYGRRETQYF
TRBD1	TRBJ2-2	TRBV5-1	TGCGCCAGCAGCCGGGACAGAACCGGGGAGCTGTTTTTT	CASSRDRTGELFF
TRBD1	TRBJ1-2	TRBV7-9	TGTGCCAGCAGCTTAAGGGACAGGGCTGATGGCTACACCTTC	CASSLRDRADGYTF
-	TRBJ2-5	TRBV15	TGTGCCACCAGTCGACTAAGTGCGTCGCAAGAGACCCAGTACTTC	CATSRLSASQETQYF
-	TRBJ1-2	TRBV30	TGTGCCTGCTCCTCAAGTGGCTACACCTTC	CACSSSGYTF
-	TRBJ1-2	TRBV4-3	TGCGCCAGCAGCCAAGCTGCAGGACAGTGGGCTAACTATGGCTACACCTTC	CASSQAAGQWANYGYTF
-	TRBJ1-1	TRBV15	TGTGCCACCAGCAGAGACAGGGGCAGGAACACTGAAGCTTTCTTT	CATSRDRGRNTEAFF
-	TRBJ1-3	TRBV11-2	TGTGCCAGCAGCTTTGACAGGCCGGGAGTTGGAAACACCATATATTTT	CASSFDRPGVGNTIYF
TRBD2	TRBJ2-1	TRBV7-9	TGTGCACTAGCGGGCGGGAGGACCTACAATGAGCAGTTCTTC	CALAGGRTYNEQFF
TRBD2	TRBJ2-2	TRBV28	TGTGCCAGCGAGCGGGAGAAGGGGTACACCGGGGAGCTGTTTTTT	CASEREKGYTGELFF
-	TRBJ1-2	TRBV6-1	TGTGCCAGCAGTGAAGTGTGGGGGGCTAAGCCAACTGGCTACACCTTC	CASSEVWGAKPTGYTF
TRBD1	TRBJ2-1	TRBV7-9	TGTGCCAGCAGCTATAAACCGGGACAGCTTGGTAATGAGCAGTTCTTC	CASSYKPGQLGNEQFF
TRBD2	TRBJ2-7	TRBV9	TGTGCCAGCAGGGCCGCTAGCGGACAATACGAGCAGTACTTC	CASRAASGQYEQYF
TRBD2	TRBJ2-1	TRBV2	TGTGCCAGCACGATGGGAACTAGCGCTTACAATGAGCAGTTCTTC	CASTMGTSAYNEQFF
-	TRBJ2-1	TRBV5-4	TGTGCCAGCAGCTTAGGACCTAATGAGCAGTTCTTC	CASSLGPNEQFF